This entry concerns a single TCR beta chain. Its antigen remains unidentified. The PCR ran on 60 Vbeta and 13 Jbeta primers. Using immunoSEQ multiplex PCR, the repertoire was profiled, and TCRdb retains in-frame clones only, with some absent. The sample lists fewer than 110,000 clones, 65% to 80% occurring once. This sample is part of a study of cytomegalovirus exposure and HLA in healthy donors. Study findings and constraints: TCR association rates varied by HLA locus in a later analysis, with DRB1 highest and HLA-C lowest. As was reported, the classifier diagnosed cytomegalovirus status with high specificity and sensitivity.

The ends lost 4 bases at V and 9 bases at J; junction bases unmatched: 8. The germline CDR1 and CDR2 sequences are SGHTA and FQGNSA. The CDR3 loop spans 15 amino acids. The sequencing input was PBMCs. The chain links TRBV7-2 to TRBJ2-1; 11 bases align to TRBD2. This TCR came from a man over 45 in good health and CMV-seronegative. Here the CDR3 DNA reads TGTGCCAGCAGCTCTACTAGCGGGAGCGCTGGTGAGCAGTTCTTC. Translation: CASSSTSGSAGEQFF.